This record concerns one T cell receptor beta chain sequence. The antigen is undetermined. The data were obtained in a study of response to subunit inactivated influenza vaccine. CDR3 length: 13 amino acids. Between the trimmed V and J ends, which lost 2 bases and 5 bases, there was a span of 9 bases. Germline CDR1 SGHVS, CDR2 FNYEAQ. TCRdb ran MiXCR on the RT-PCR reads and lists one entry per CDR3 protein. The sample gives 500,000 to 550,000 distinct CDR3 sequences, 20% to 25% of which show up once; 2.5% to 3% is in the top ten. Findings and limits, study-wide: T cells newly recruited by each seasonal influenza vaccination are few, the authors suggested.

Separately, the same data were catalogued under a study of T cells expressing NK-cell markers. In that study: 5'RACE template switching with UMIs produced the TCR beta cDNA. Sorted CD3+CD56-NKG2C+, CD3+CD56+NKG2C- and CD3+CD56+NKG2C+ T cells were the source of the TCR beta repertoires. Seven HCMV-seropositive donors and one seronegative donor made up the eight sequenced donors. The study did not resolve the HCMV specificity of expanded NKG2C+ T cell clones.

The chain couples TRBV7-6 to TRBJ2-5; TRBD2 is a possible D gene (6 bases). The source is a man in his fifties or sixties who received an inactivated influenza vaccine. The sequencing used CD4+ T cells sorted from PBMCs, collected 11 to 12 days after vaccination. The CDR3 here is CASSLRDWETQYF. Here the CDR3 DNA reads TGTGCCAGCAGCTTAAGGGACTGGGAGACCCAGTACTTC. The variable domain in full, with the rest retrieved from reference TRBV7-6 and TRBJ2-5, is GAGVSQSPRYKVTKRGQDVALRCDPISGHVSLYWYRQALGQGPEFLTYFNYEAQQDKSGLPNDRFSAERPEGSISTLTIQRTEQRDSAMYRCASSLRDWETQYFGPGTRLLVL.